This T cell receptor beta chain is drawn from a study of human T cells and chemical hapten exposure. In the study overall: Sensitization applied 2% DPC to about 2 cm by about 2 cm of upper inner arm skin.

In TCRdb, the RACE reads were re-called with MiXCR into one record per CDR3 protein. The sample records about 360,000 distinct CDR3 sequences, about 4.4% being singletons. Time point reported: patch test 1, 2 weeks after DPC sensitization. Treatment reported: therapeutic diphenylcyclopropenone sensitization with weekly scalp DPC. The germline gives CDR1 DFQATT, CDR2 SNEGSKA (reference sequence). Between the trimmed V and J ends, which lost 6 bases and 0 bases, there was a span of 15 bases. There are 15 residues in the CDR3. The table lists this clonotype with many counts. The sequence came from a woman in her forties or fifties with alopecia areata. Some clones in this sample may be carry-over from other donors' samples. This specimen consisted of whole blood, obtained in connection with sensitization to the hapten diphenylcyclopropenone (DPC). The chain has TRBV20-1 and TRBJ1-3; no clear D gene. In DNA form, the CDR3 reads TGCAGTGCCCCAGACTCACGCGTCTCTGGAAACACCATATATTTT. Protein sequence: CSAPDSRVSGNTIYF.